This T cell receptor (beta chain) emerged from a study of cytomegalovirus exposure and HLA in healthy donors (dated by TCRdb to 2016 to 2017). Concerning the study at large: An earlier analysis of fewer than 750 of the donors reported 250 to 300 Gb of sequence data and 95 million to 130 million unique TCR beta sequences obtained from 150 million to 200 million T cells. Roughly 300 gigabases of sequencing data and approximately 80 million unique TCR sequences were included in an early release covering 500 to 750 HLA-typed donors. Among the roughly 400 genotyped donors, approximately 76% belonged to the genetic ancestry cluster associated with self-reported Caucasian donors. The study aimed to test whether signatures of past pathogen exposure could be identified by cataloging public T cell receptors. Using immunosequencing, the study profiled T cell repertoires from fewer than 700 subjects and related those repertoires to cytomegalovirus serostatus. Besides the first cohort of more than 650 subjects, a separate validation cohort made up of over 95 different subjects was used. To predict cytomegalovirus infection status, the study combined high-throughput TCR immunosequencing, statistical association of individual TCRs with disease status, and machine learning. To study patterns of TCR occurrence, a later analysis re-analyzed previously published TCR beta repertoires from 600 to 750 donors and added high-resolution HLA genotyping. The later analysis used no new phenotypic data to find candidate immune exposures, relying instead on TCR beta sequences and their occurrence across donors. To decide whether each TCR beta V gene segment behaved as functional or pseudogenic, an earlier analysis of some 600 of the donors relied on high-throughput TCR beta sequencing. Donor age, sex, ethnicity and CMV serostatus were compiled together with the repertoire data. In a later genetic analysis, genome-wide SNP genotypes for about three fifths of the 666 donors were used, and that subset was treated as a discovery cohort. All discovery cohort repertoires had been generated using a single sequencing platform. Both class I and class II loci were covered by HLA typing, at four-digit resolution. Typing coverage differed by locus: A, B, C, DRB1 and DQB1 were typed in roughly 620-640 donors, DQA1 in approximately 520, DPA1 in 606, and DPB1 in just under 490. A few DR-DQ haplotypes were handled as single units for association and clustering because linkage in the cohort was strong. Among almost 400 genotyped donors of the cohort, an average of 235,054 unique TCR beta nucleotide sequences were sequenced per donor, around a sixth of them non-productive.

Beyond this particular receptor, the publication reports: Most CMV-associated TCR beta chains appeared to be HLA-restricted in a later analysis, and the HLA associations seemed to be driven largely by CMV exposure. The classifier was reported to diagnose cytomegalovirus status with high specificity and sensitivity in both the original and validation cohorts. In vitro tests confirmed that a few of the cytomegalovirus-associated TCR beta chains recognize cytomegalovirus antigens. A later genetic analysis associated a missense DCLRE1C variant with V-gene and J-gene trimming of TCR beta chains, and an independent cohort replicated the association. A cluster of highly shared sequence variants was judged likely to be a technical artifact of the sequencing pipeline. In the study, 150 to 200 TCR beta chains were listed as associated with cytomegalovirus. According to a later genetic analysis, donors in an Asian-associated ancestry cluster had fewer N-insertions in productive TCRs than the approximately 700-donor mean. Only TCR beta chains were sequenced in this cohort, and the absence of alpha or paired-chain data limited detectable features. Correlated functional status among segregating V segments might be attributable to linkage disequilibrium, but an unknown experimental factor could not be ruled out. The authors suggested that the approach could potentially be extended to other disease states and immunological phenotypes. According to a later analysis, parvovirus B19, influenza, CMV and Epstein-Barr virus appeared linked to several top co-occurrence clusters. Because HLA typing was unavailable for some donors at each locus, only the typed subset was used in association tests. For the cohort, immune exposure information was limited to CMV serostatus. A further reported finding was that TCR beta sequences accurately predicted the HLA-A and HLA-B alleles for most subjects in the first cohort. At a false discovery rate of 0.05, a later analysis linked 16,000 or so TCR beta sequences to specific HLA alleles. According to a later analysis, TCR association rates differed among HLA loci, with DRB1 alleles showing the most associated TCRs and HLA-C alleles showing the fewest. An earlier analysis of around 500 of the donors showed that most TCR beta V segments appeared in productive rearrangements either about 87% or about 30% of the time, which broadly matched IMGT annotations. The presence/absence analyses assumed that sequencing depth was roughly uniform across donors, and that assumption may not be true. About 17 rarely observed V segments, including chromosome 9 orphons, were excluded from the earlier analysis of several hundred of the donors because counts were too low. Assigning TCR associations to individual alleles was difficult when HLA alleles, especially DR and DQ, strongly co-occurred. While some public TCRs were present in many individuals, most TCR sequences turned up only very rarely across donors. The 87-base-pair reads could not distinguish some IMGT-functional V segments, including TRBV6-2 and TRBV6-3, so those segments were excluded. A later analysis found that HLA-associated TCR beta chains were more clonally expanded and had lower generation probabilities than equally common non-associated chains.

Library preparation employed the immunoSEQ multiplex PCR assay. For the multiplex PCR, a mixture combining 60 forward primers for TCR Vbeta segments and 13 reverse primers for TCR Jbeta segments was used. A multiplex PCR assay on genomic DNA amplified the CDR3 region of rearranged TCR beta genes. The Illumina HiSeq System was used to sequence the amplified TCR beta libraries as 87-base-pair reads. In the paper's pipeline: A later analysis tallied tens of millions of unique TCR beta chains across the 700 or so repertoires, and about 10 million of those chains were shared by two or more donors. A nearest-neighbor algorithm error-corrected the raw reads and collapsed the reads into unique sequences, merging closely related sequences to remove PCR and sequencing errors. Alignment of CDR3 sequences to IMGT reference sequences was used to assign V, D and J gene segments. For a sequence to be retained, at least a six-nucleotide match to both a V gene segment and a J gene segment was required. Rearrangements were classified as productive when the CDR3 lacked stop codons and remained in frame with V and J, and all other rearrangements were classified as non-productive. CDR3 was defined by IMGT convention, running from the second conserved V-encoded cysteine to the conserved J-encoded phenylalanine. In an earlier analysis of around 570 of the donors, sequences lacking an unambiguous match to a single V gene segment were excluded. In an earlier analysis of 450 to 700 of the donors, V segments were called functional above 56.7% productive rearrangements and were called segregating when the between-donor standard deviation exceeded 5%. A statistical classification framework was developed to diagnose cytomegalovirus status using the catalog of TCR beta chain sequences. In a later analysis, V and J genes were assigned by comparing TCR nucleotide sequences against IMGT/GENE-DB human TR gene sequences. A later analysis assigned CDR3 sequences and most-parsimonious VDJ recombination scenarios with the TCRdist pipeline. In a later analysis, each TCR beta chain was defined by its CDR3 amino acid sequence together with its V-gene family, and reads lacking a unique V-gene family were excluded. To address suspected cross-contamination and a sequencing artifact, a later analysis removed some 620 highly shared, low-generation-probability nucleotide sequences. For each public chain, a later analysis derived a clonal expansion index from normalized ranks of inferred template counts within each repertoire. Generation probabilities in a later analysis came from a VDJ recombination model fitted to out-of-frame rearrangements, and those results were checked against IGoR. A later analysis scored TCR-TCR, TCR-HLA and TCR-CMV co-occurrence with hypergeometric tests, applying a repertoire-size bias correction to TCR pairs. To estimate false discovery rates, a later analysis permuted the HLA or CMV assignments 20 times. In a later analysis, co-occurring TCRs were grouped using DBSCAN, and TCRdist sequence similarity was added for clustering within HLA-allele-positive subsets. For co-occurrence clustering, repertoires with fewer than 30,000 or more than 120,000 public chains were excluded, along with roughly five repertoires with anomalous nucleotide sharing. Entries here come from immuneACCESS through TCRdb and include only in-frame sequences with V and J called. Some clones fail to appear in such tables; in the studies checked, an unresolved V gene covers under half of the shortfall, and the cause of the remainder is unknown. V and J calls and clone size are copied from that table; D and trimming were computed from the DNA. The sample table holds more than 90,000 clones, of which roughly 80% were seen once. Approximately 23% of the sample rests with the top ten.

With regard to this clone: Its antigen is currently not known. Base qualities are not at hand, and no much larger clone is one base apart.

The germline V and J ends show losses of 5 bases and 6 bases respectively, and no gene match explains 8 bases of the junction. The CDR3 holds 15 amino acids from the cysteine to the phenylalanine. This entry keeps only the CDR3 DNA: 45 bases, framed from base 1. As encoded in the germline V gene, CDR1 is SGHTA while CDR2 is FQGNSA. The cohort comprised 666 healthy bone marrow donors. Cohort members were all nominally healthy when sampled, although unrecorded immune exposures were likely present. The donor was CMV seropositive and was included in the group of around 300 seropositive cohort members. Each donor provided a peripheral blood sample, and peripheral blood mononuclear cells were used for TCR beta sequencing. Genomic DNA was extracted from the blood cell samples with the Qiagen DNeasy Blood Extraction Kit.

The TCR comes from a man aged 30 to 45 in good health and CMV-seropositive. Sequencing was done on a sample of PBMCs. This sequence uses TRBV7-2 and TRBJ1-5; 9 nucleotides in the junction match TRBD1. The CDR3 corresponds to CASSAGQGPPQPQHF. The sequenced DNA is TGTGCCAGCAGCGCCGGACAGGGGCCCCCTCAGCCCCAGCATTTT. Beyond the CDR3, the reference TRBV7-2 and TRBJ1-5 genes provide the residues; the full variable domain reads: GAGVSQSPSNKVTEKGKDVELRCDPISGHTALYWYRQSLGQGLEFLIYFQGNSAPDKSGLPSDRFSAERTGGSVSTLTIQRTQQEDSAVYLCASSAGQGPPQPQHFGDGTRLSIL.